What follows are 20 T cell receptor beta chains derived from one specimen sequenced in a study of technical replicates of blood from a few donors. Method: immunoSEQ multiplex PCR; TCRdb's copy keeps in-frame clones and lacks some. The sample shows tens of thousands of clones, 92% of them seen only once. Specimen: T cells isolated from PBMCs. Every receptor here comes from a human donor in good health.

The chain combines TRBV19 with TRBJ2-7; no clear D gene. Per germline, CDR1 LNHDA and CDR2 SQIVND (reference sequence). The CDR3 is 14 amino acids. The V gene lost 5 bases and the J gene lost 6 bases, with 17 bases spanning the gap. The CDR3 sequence is CASSLRRGLGEQYF. In DNA, the CDR3 is TGTGCCAGTAGTCTTCGCCGCGGCTTGGGCGAGCAGTACTTC.

The V and J genes are TRBV6-4 and TRBJ2-1, with 10 bases lining up with TRBD2. This CDR3 has 21 amino acids. Germline values: CDR1 MRHNA, CDR2 SNTAGT. V shed 0 bases and J 8 bases; nucleotides not matched to a gene: 22. The CDR3 nucleotides are TGTGCCAGCAGTGACTCGAAATCCGCCGACGACTATTCTAGCGGGAGCCATGAGCAGTTCTTC. It yields the protein CASSDSKSADDYSSGSHEQFF.

V usage is TRBV7-9 and J usage is TRBJ2-7, with 9 bases matching TRBD2. Looked up from germline, CDR1 is SEHNR and CDR2 is FQNEAQ (reference sequence). J lost 3 bases, V lost 4 bases, and 19 bases had no gene match. CDR3 length: 19 amino acids. The CDR3 region is CASSWPEGQPGLANYEQYF. The CDR3 DNA reads TGTGCCAGCAGCTGGCCAGAGGGACAACCGGGACTAGCAAACTACGAGCAGTACTTC.

The rearrangement uses TRBV10-3 and TRBJ2-7; the match to TRBD1 covers 9 bases. CDR3 length: 15 amino acids. The germline gives CDR1 ENHRY, CDR2 SYGVKD. With 2 bases clipped from V and 2 bases from J, the junction kept 4 bases outside the gene matches. The DNA for the CDR3 is TGTGCCATCAGTGAGACAGGGGGCGCAACCTACGAGCAGTACTTC. Translating it yields CAISETGGATYEQYF.

This chain's CDR3 is CASSQGGLAGGDTGELFF. The CDR3 coding sequence is TGTGCCAGCAGCCAGGGGGGACTAGCGGGGGGCGACACCGGGGAGCTGTTTTTT. The V call is TRBV4-2, the J call TRBJ2-2; the match to TRBD2 covers 15 bases. Per the germline V gene, CDR1 is LGHNA and CDR2 is YNFKEQ. V shed 3 bases, J shed 3 bases, and the junction held 5 bases outside the gene matches. The CDR3 has 18 amino acids.

V gene TRBV5-4 combines with J gene TRBJ1-5, with D tentatively TRBD1 (5 bases). The CDR3 totals 14 residues. Per germline, CDR1 SGHNT and CDR2 YYREEE (reference sequence). Trimming pared 0 bases from V and 5 bases from J, leaving 9 bases between. This chain's CDR3 is CASSLEGVDQPQHF. CDR3 bases: TGTGCCAGCAGCTTGGAAGGGGTTGATCAGCCCCAGCATTTT.

This clone was counted a single time. The chain employs TRBV27 and TRBJ2-7; 10 bases line up with TRBD2. Germline V lookup: CDR1 MNHEY, CDR2 SMNVEV (reference sequence). The V and J ends lost 1 base and 3 bases, in that order; junction bases with no gene match: 3. There are 15 residues in the CDR3. This CDR3 is CASSLLAGGIYEQYF. The CDR3 DNA is TGTGCCAGCAGTTTATTAGCGGGAGGAATCTACGAGCAGTACTTC.

The chain recombines TRBV29-1 with TRBJ1-1; D might be TRBD1 (5 bases). This CDR3 spans 14 amino acids. Germline values: CDR1 SQVTM, CDR2 ANQGSEA. V was pared by 3 bases and J by 4 bases, with 15 bases between. In DNA, the CDR3 is TGCAGCGTTGAGAGAGATCGACAGACCACTGAAGCTTTCTTT. Translated: CSVERDRQTTEAFF.

This chain connects TRBV6-4 to TRBJ2-3; perhaps TRBD2 as D (7 bases). The CDR3 is 16 amino acids. The V and J ends lost 5 bases and 3 bases respectively, with 18 bases between them. Germline CDR1 is MRHNA and CDR2 is SNTAGT. The CDR3: CASSSLSGGSTDTQYF. In DNA form, the CDR3 reads TGTGCCAGCAGTTCCCTCTCGGGGGGCTCGACAGATACGCAGTATTTT.

This chain joins TRBV6-5 and TRBJ1-5, with unresolved D. V was shortened by 6 bases and J by 2 bases, with 5 bases between the two germline ends. The germline CDR1 and CDR2 sequences are MNHEY and SVGAGI. The CDR3 has 12 amino acids. The CDR3 here is CASRSGNQPQHF. CDR3 sequence (DNA): TGTGCCAGCAGGAGTGGCAATCAGCCCCAGCATTTT.

The rearrangement links TRBV7-9 to TRBJ2-1; 9 nucleotides match TRBD1. The J segment lost 6 bases and the V segment lost 7 bases, leaving 16 bases of the junction unmatched. Germline V gene data show CDR1 as SEHNR and CDR2 as FQNEAQ (reference sequence). The length of the CDR3 is 17 residues. CDR3 region: CASTERGTGRLINEQFF. The CDR3 region has the DNA TGTGCCAGCACCGAGAGGGGGACAGGGCGGTTAATCAATGAGCAGTTCTTC.

V is TRBV10-3 and J is TRBJ2-7; D might be TRBD1 (5 bases). V dropped 0 bases and J dropped 2 bases, with 8 bases sitting between them. The V gene's germline CDR1 is ENHRY and CDR2 SYGVKD. This CDR3 is built from 14 residues. In nucleotides, the CDR3 is TGTGCCATCAGTGAGTCGGTCAGGGCCTACGAGCAGTACTTC. This encodes CAISESVRAYEQYF.

Turning to this clone: Other DNA sequences in this specimen translate into the identical CDR3. The chain couples TRBV5-1 to TRBJ2-5, with no clear D. Germline lookup yields CDR1 SGHRS and CDR2 YFSETQ. CDR3 length: 13 residues. V gave up 4 bases and J gave up 2 bases, with 9 bases separating them. The CDR3 nucleotides are TGCGCCAGCAGCCTACGGTTACAAGAGACCCAGTACTTC. Translation: CASSLRLQETQYF.

J is TRBJ1-1 and V is TRBV5-5; 7 positions agree with TRBD1. After removal of 2 bases from V and 3 bases from J, the junction contained 7 bases not matched to a gene. The germline gives CDR1 SGHKS, CDR2 YYEKEE (reference sequence). The CDR3 runs 15 residues. The CDR3 nucleotides are TGTGCCAGCAGCTTTATGAGGGGGCTTTACACTGAAGCTTTCTTT. This gives the protein CASSFMRGLYTEAFF. The whole variable domain, remainder taken from reference TRBV5-5 and TRBJ1-1, is DAGVTQSPTHLIKTRGQQVTLRCSPISGHKSVSWYQQVLGQGPQFIFQYYEKEERGRGNFPDRFSARQFPNYSSELNVNALLLGDSALYLCASSFMRGLYTEAFFGQGTRLTVV.

This chain joins TRBV10-3 and TRBJ2-7; 7 nucleotides line up with TRBD2. CDR1 is ENHRY and CDR2 is SYGVKD in the germline V gene. This CDR3 is built from 14 residues. Trimming removed 10 bases from V and 7 bases from J; junction bases left unmatched: 16. The CDR3 reads CATSGPGGGWEQYF. The CDR3 DNA reads as TGTGCCACCTCAGGGCCCGGGGGAGGGTGGGAGCAGTACTTC.

The chain carries TRBV9 and TRBJ2-7, with 7 bases aligning to TRBD1. Per the germline V gene, CDR1 is SGDLS and CDR2 is YYNGEE. V lost 4 bases, J lost 2 bases, and 9 bases stayed unmatched. The CDR3 is 15 amino acids. Written as DNA, the CDR3 is TGTGCCAGCAGCCCAACGACAGGGAATGCCTACGAGCAGTACTTC. This codes for CASSPTTGNAYEQYF.

This clone was picked up one time. The chain employs TRBV13 and TRBJ2-2, with 8 bases that match TRBD1. J gave up 2 bases and V 6 bases, and 2 bases lay outside the gene matches. The CDR3 has 14 amino acids. Germline V gene lookup returns CDR1 PRHDT and CDR2 FYEKMQ (reference sequence). CDR3 nucleotide sequence: TGTGCCAGCAGGACAGGGGTCAACACCGGGGAGCTGTTTTTT. This codes for CASRTGVNTGELFF.

The chain uses TRBV5-6 and TRBJ2-7; possibly TRBD2 for D (6 bases). Germline V gives CDR1 SGHDT, CDR2 YYEEEE. The V gene lost 0 bases and the J gene lost 2 bases, with 12 bases spanning the gap. The CDR3 has 15 amino acids. The CDR3 region has the DNA TGTGCCAGCAGCTTGGGTCTAGCGAGAGCCTACGAGCAGTACTTC. Protein sequence: CASSLGLARAYEQYF.

This chain links TRBV28 with TRBJ2-1; the D is unclear. The CDR3 spans 13 residues. V lost 1 base to trimming and J lost 14 bases, with 15 bases between them. The germline CDR1 and CDR2 sequences are MDHEN and SYDVKM. CDR3 in amino acids: CASSLSSLLREFF. CDR3 DNA sequence: TGTGCCAGCAGTTTATCATCCTTGTTAAGAGAGTTCTTC.

V usage is TRBV6-5 and J usage is TRBJ2-2; D is unclear. CDR1 is MNHEY and CDR2 is SVGAGI in the germline V gene. V shed 1 base and J shed 5 bases, with 5 bases lying between them. This CDR3 spans 13 amino acids. The chain's CDR3 is CASSYWPTGELFF. The CDR3 DNA sequence: TGTGCCAGCAGTTACTGGCCAACCGGGGAGCTGTTTTTT.